The 8 T cell receptor beta chains below were found in one sample sequenced in a study of CD8 T cells in ankylosing spondylitis. TCRdb analysed the 5' RACE reads with MiXCR anew, one entry per CDR3 protein. Of just under 350,000 distinct CDR3 sequences detected, about 15% appear once; the ten largest clones hold around 1%. Sequencing input: blood, either unsorted or a sorted T cell fraction (not recorded which). The source is a male donor with ankylosing spondylitis or in good health (not recorded which).

The CDR3, as DNA: TGTGCCAGCAGTTTCCAGGGAGATCAGCCCCAGCATTTT. This codes for CASSFQGDQPQHF. The rearrangement uses TRBV12-3 or TRBV12-4 and TRBJ1-5, with D perhaps TRBD1 (5 bases). Trimming took 3 bases from V and 5 from J, leaving 8 bases between them. The CDR3 spans 13 residues.

The table lists this clonotype with a few counts. The chain carries TRBV4-2 and TRBJ2-2; D possibly uses TRBD1 or TRBD2 (5 bases each). The V end lost 2 bases, the J end lost 2 bases, and 9 bases lay between the germline ends. CDR3 size: 15 residues. Germline assignment: CDR1 LGHNA and CDR2 YNFKEQ. CDR3 region: CASSQIGTNTGELFF. CDR3 in DNA: TGTGCCAGCAGCCAAATTGGGACCAACACCGGGGAGCTGTTTTTT.

This rearrangement joins TRBV12-3 or TRBV12-4 to TRBJ1-5, with TRBD1 identical over 8 bases. Trimming cost V 5 bases and J 3 bases; bases outside gene matches: 9. This CDR3 is 16 amino acids long. CDR3 region: CASSAPRTGLNQPQHF. As DNA, the CDR3 is TGTGCCAGCAGTGCACCCCGGACAGGGCTCAATCAGCCCCAGCATTTT.

This clonotype was detected only a few times. The chain combines TRBV7-9 with TRBJ1-1, with a possible D match to TRBD1 (5 bases). The CDR3 totals 14 residues. Germline lookup yields CDR1 SEHNR and CDR2 FQNEAQ (reference sequence). V was shortened by 6 bases and J by 1 base, with 12 bases between the two germline ends. As DNA, the CDR3 is TGTGCCAGCAGACGAGACAGCGAGAACACTGAAGCTTTCTTT. It encodes CASRRDSENTEAFF.

This clonotype was observed a handful of times. This chain connects TRBV2 to TRBJ2-4; D is unresolved. The CDR3 is 14 amino acids. V dropped 2 bases and J dropped 2 bases, with 7 bases sitting between them. Germline loops: CDR1 SNHLY, CDR2 FYNNEI. For the CDR3, the DNA is TGTGCCAGCAGTGAACCCAATACCAAAAACATTCAGTACTTC. Translating gives CASSEPNTKNIQYF.

There are a few counts of this clonotype. This rearrangement joins TRBV20-1 to TRBJ1-2; D remains unclear. Germline assignment: CDR1 DFQATT and CDR2 SNEGSKA (reference sequence). The V and J ends lost 3 bases and 4 bases respectively, with 12 bases between them. CDR3 length: 13 residues. CDR3 nucleotides: TGCAGTGCTAGTCAGAGGGCGGTCTATGGCTACACCTTC. Translation gives CSASQRAVYGYTF.

The sample holds many counts of this clonotype. The chain has TRBV11-1 and TRBJ2-1, with 10 bases matching TRBD2. This CDR3 spans 16 amino acids. V was pared by 5 bases and J by 4 bases, with 8 bases of the junction left unmatched. Germline V lookup: CDR1 SGHAT, CDR2 FQDESV (reference sequence). CDR3: CASSTRTSGVYNEQFF. The CDR3 nucleotides read TGTGCCAGCAGCACACGGACTAGCGGAGTTTACAATGAGCAGTTCTTC.

This clonotype has ten or more counts. The chain is built from TRBV5-1 and TRBJ2-3; 9 bases map to TRBD2. The V gene's germline CDR1 is SGHRS and CDR2 YFSETQ. The CDR3 runs 15 residues. Trimming cost V 4 bases and J 2 bases; bases outside gene matches: 5. The CDR3 here is CASSPPGLATDTQYF. The CDR3 coding sequence is TGCGCCAGCAGCCCACCGGGACTAGCCACAGATACGCAGTATTTT.